Listed below are T cell receptor beta chains from one sample, sequenced in a study of blood T cell repertoires in COVID-19. Sequenced by immunoSEQ multiplex PCR; TCRdb stores in-frame clones only, minus some. In the table there are nearly 250,000 clones, almost 85% of which are singletons. Sequencing input: peripheral blood. These receptors were obtained from a woman of 80 years or more with acute or convalescent COVID-19. The CDR3 runs from the conserved cysteine through the conserved F or W. A D gene is named only where the DNA matches it firmly. Expanded clones get a size class; other rows say once, few or many, or leave the size out.

v_gene	d_gene	abundance	j_gene	CDR3nt	CDR3aa
TRBV2	TRBD1	.	TRBJ2-1	TGTGCCAGCAGTGAAGCTCAGGGGGCGGATGAGCAGTTCTTC	CASSEAQGADEQFF
TRBV29-1	.	.	TRBJ2-6	TGCAGCGTTCAACCCACAGGGGCCAACGTCCTGACTTTC	CSVQPTGANVLTF
TRBV7-3	.	once	TRBJ1-1	TGTGCCAGCAAACGAGGGATCAGAAACCTGAATGGGGACACTGAAGCTTTCTTT	CASKRGIRNLNGDTEAFF
TRBV5-4	.	once	TRBJ2-7	TGTGCCAGCAGCTTGGTAGGGAACAGGAACGAGCAGTACTTC	CASSLVGNRNEQYF
TRBV5-6	TRBD1	.	TRBJ1-5	TGTGCCAGCAGCCTTACTGGGACAGGACCCGTGAGTCAGCCCCAGCATTTT	CASSLTGTGPVSQPQHF
TRBV7-2	.	.	TRBJ2-5	TGTGCCAGCAGCGTCTCTAGGGGTACGGAGACCCAGTACTTC	CASSVSRGTETQYF
TRBV29-1	.	once	TRBJ1-1	TGCAGCGTGCGGGGAGATCCAAACACTGAAGCTTTCTTT	CSVRGDPNTEAFF
TRBV4-2	TRBD1	few	TRBJ1-4	TGTGCCAGCAGCCAGGGACAGGGGACTAATGAAAAACTGTTTTTT	CASSQGQGTNEKLFF
TRBV5-1	TRBD2	.	TRBJ2-1	TGCGCCAGCAGCTTGAGGCTAGCGGGAGACAATGAGCAGTTCTTC	CASSLRLAGDNEQFF
TRBV19	TRBD2	.	TRBJ2-1	TGTGCCAGTAGTATAGTTAGCGGGGTCGGGAGCTCCTACAATGAGCAGTTCTTC	CASSIVSGVGSSYNEQFF
TRBV24-1	.	few	TRBJ2-3	TGTGCCACCAGTGGCGTAGGGGATGTAGATACGCAGTATTTT	CATSGVGDVDTQYF
TRBV27	TRBD2	.	TRBJ2-1	TGTGCCAGCAGTTCCCGGGACTACCATAGGGATGAGCAGTTCTTC	CASSSRDYHRDEQFF
TRBV19	.	.	TRBJ2-7	TGTGCCAGTAGTATCTCACGGTTCCGCGAGCAGTACTTC	CASSISRFREQYF
TRBV4-3	TRBD1	.	TRBJ2-7	TGCGCCAGCAGCCCCAGGACAGGGGGATCTGGCGAGCAGTACTTC	CASSPRTGGSGEQYF
TRBV24-1	.	.	TRBJ1-6	TGTGCCACCAGTGGTCCAGGGATTTCACCCCTCCACTTT	CATSGPGISPLHF
TRBV5-1	.	.	TRBJ1-1	TGCGCCAGCAGTCCCAGCGGGGAGGCCATGAACACTGAAGCTTTCTTT	CASSPSGEAMNTEAFF
TRBV18	TRBD2	.	TRBJ2-1	TGTGCCAGCTCCCAGCTAGCGGGTGATGAGCAGTTCTTC	CASSQLAGDEQFF
TRBV18	.	.	TRBJ2-7	TGTGCCAGCTCATACGGACTAAACTACGAGCAGTACTTC	CASSYGLNYEQYF
TRBV19	TRBD1	.	TRBJ1-6	TGTGCCAGTAGTGGGGACAGGCCCCCACTGCTCCACTTT	CASSGDRPPLLHF
TRBV11-2	.	.	TRBJ1-1	TGTGCCAGCAGCCGACAGTCTTTCTTCCATACTGAAGCTTTCTTT	CASSRQSFFHTEAFF
TRBV6-5	.	.	TRBJ1-2	TGTGCCAGCAGTTACTCAGCCACCGCCTATGGCTACACCTTC	CASSYSATAYGYTF
TRBV6-2/TRBV6-3	TRBD2	.	TRBJ2-1	TGTGCCAGCAGTGGAGGACTAGCGGGAGGGCCCTTCTACAATGAGCAGTTCTTC	CASSGGLAGGPFYNEQFF
TRBV12-5	TRBD1	.	TRBJ2-5	TGTGCTAGTGGTTTCTTTGGGACAGTTCAAGAGACCCAGTACTTC	CASGFFGTVQETQYF
TRBV28	.	.	TRBJ1-1	TGTGCCAGCAGTTTCGGGGGGAGCACTGAAGCTTTCTTT	CASSFGGSTEAFF
TRBV7-2	.	few	TRBJ1-1	TGTGCCAGCAGCTTAGGGTGGGCCACTGAAGCTTTCTTT	CASSLGWATEAFF
TRBV2	TRBD1	.	TRBJ1-5	TGTGCCAGCAGTATGGACAGGGGAGGGAATCAGCCCCAGCATTTT	CASSMDRGGNQPQHF
TRBV5-5	.	.	TRBJ1-2	TGTGCCAGCAGCTTTAGGTTGGGGCCCTACACCTTC	CASSFRLGPYTF
TRBV11-3	TRBD2	few	TRBJ2-6	TGTGCCAGCAGCTCCTTCCCCTCGCGGGGGTCCTCCTCTGGGGCCAACGTCCTGACTTTC	CASSSFPSRGSSSGANVLTF
TRBV5-1	TRBD2	.	TRBJ2-3	TGCGCCAGCAGATTTAGCGGGAGCACAGATACGCAGTATTTT	CASRFSGSTDTQYF
TRBV6-5	TRBD1	.	TRBJ2-7	TGTGCCAGCCACGAGGGGACAGGGGTGAGGGAGCAGTACTTC	CASHEGTGVREQYF